Following are 32 T cell receptor beta chains from one sample sequenced in a study of T-cell reconstitution after alpha-beta-depleted transplantation in children. Library preparation (for TCRbeta) was performed with unique molecular identifiers. One entry per CDR3 protein, called by TCRdb with MiXCR from the PCR reads. Here the sample spans roughly 300,000 distinct CDR3 sequences, 9.5% to 13% being singletons. This specimen was peripheral blood, taken 180 days after TCRalphabeta/CD19-depleted stem cell transplant. These receptors came from a male patient aged 2 to 9 who had a stem cell transplant for chronic granulomatous disease, so the T cells may come from the graft donor.

The table lists this clonotype with many counts. The chain carries TRBV20-1 and TRBJ2-1, with 13 bases identical to TRBD2. The CDR3 extends over 15 amino acids. Germline trimming cut 2 bases from V and 6 bases from J; bases unmatched to any gene: 4. Looked up from germline, CDR1 is DFQATT and CDR2 is SNEGSKA (reference sequence). The CDR3 coding sequence is TGCAGTGCTAGAAACGGACTAGCGGGAGTCAATGAGCAGTTCTTC. Protein: CSARNGLAGVNEQFF.

To note about this clonotype: This may be a read error, as it is one base from a much larger clone. The V gene is TRBV5-1, the J gene TRBJ2-1; D unresolved. The CDR3 extends over 15 amino acids. Germline-derived CDR1 and CDR2 are SGHRS and YFSETQ. V lost 7 bases to trimming and J lost 3 bases, with 17 bases between them. This CDR3 reads CASGSPIRIYNEQFF. CDR3 nucleotides: TGCGCCAGCGGCTCACCGATACGCATCTACAATGAGCAGTTCTTC.

A word on this clonotype: Possible read error: a much larger clone is one base away. The CDR3 nucleotides read TGTGCCAGCAGCCCCGAGGGAAGCTACTATGACTACACCTTC. Translating gives CASSPEGSYYDYTF. This rearrangement joins TRBV7-2 to TRBJ1-2; D gene unclear. This CDR3 comprises 14 residues. Germline CDR1 SGHTA, CDR2 FQGNSA.

The chain combines TRBV30 with TRBJ2-2; D remains ambiguous. The CDR3 consists of 11 residues. Germline-derived CDR1 and CDR2 are GTSNPN and SVGIG (reference sequence). V was pared by 0 bases and J by 6 bases, with 2 bases between. The CDR3 reads CAWSVPGELFF. The CDR3 nucleotides are TGTGCCTGGAGTGTACCCGGGGAGCTGTTTTTT.

This clonotype was counted at least ten times. V is TRBV28 and J is TRBJ2-7, with TRBD1 identical over 8 bases. J gave up 8 bases and V 5 bases, and 11 bases lay outside the gene matches. Per germline, CDR1 MDHEN and CDR2 SYDVKM. CDR3 length equals 14 residues. The CDR3 DNA is TGTGCCAGCAGTAAGCCCCATCAGGGGGCAAAGCAGTACTTC. It is translated as CASSKPHQGAKQYF.

This clonotype was recorded at least ten times. The chain carries TRBV10-3 and TRBJ2-1, with TRBD1 matching 7 bases. CDR1 and CDR2 (germline): ENHRY, SYGVKD. The CDR3 is made up of 17 amino acids. V trimming: 4 bases; J trimming: 6 bases; junction bases outside the gene matches: 15. The CDR3 region is CAISGGGPSGARNEQFF. CDR3 in DNA: TGTGCCATCAGTGGAGGGGGCCCATCCGGGGCTCGCAATGAGCAGTTCTTC.

This rearrangement joins TRBV10-2 to TRBJ1-5; D is ambiguous. Germline CDR1 is WSHSY and CDR2 is SAAADI. V lost 6 bases to trimming and J lost 2 bases, with 14 bases between them. The CDR3 consists of 15 residues. CDR3 region: CASRREGAGNQPQHF. The CDR3 DNA reads TGCGCCAGCAGGCGGGAGGGCGCGGGCAATCAGCCCCAGCATTTT.

This clonotype came up many times. The V and J genes are TRBV18 and TRBJ2-1; maybe TRBD1 (7 bases). The CDR3 length is 13 residues. V was clipped by 3 bases and J by 9 bases, with 12 bases between them. Germline V gene sequence: CDR1 KGHSH, CDR2 LQKENI. This CDR3 reads CASSPEGAGEQFF. The DNA of the CDR3 is TGTGCCAGCTCACCGGAGGGGGCGGGTGAGCAGTTCTTC.

This clonotype was seen ten or more times. The V and J genes are TRBV20-1 and TRBJ1-2; D might be TRBD1 (5 bases). V dropped 1 base and J dropped 2 bases, with 20 bases sitting between them. The CDR3 loop spans 17 amino acids. Germline V gives CDR1 DFQATT, CDR2 SNEGSKA (reference sequence). As DNA, the CDR3 is TGCAGTGCTAGAGTGGGGCGCGGGACCTTAGAAAACTATGGCTACACCTTC. Translation gives CSARVGRGTLENYGYTF.

At least ten counts were recorded for this clonotype. The J gene is TRBJ2-5, the V gene TRBV20-1; D may be TRBD1 or TRBD2 (5 bases each). Germline CDR1 reads DFQATT; CDR2 reads SNEGSKA (reference sequence). The length of the CDR3 is 13 residues. The CDR3 reads CSATGATQETQYF. CDR3 nucleotides: TGCAGCGCAACCGGGGCGACTCAAGAGACCCAGTACTTC.

This clonotype was recorded at least ten times. The V call is TRBV4-3, the J call TRBJ2-7; perhaps D is TRBD1 or TRBD2 (5 bases each). The CDR3 runs 16 residues. V lost 0 bases and J lost 4, with 16 bases in between. Germline loops: CDR1 LGHNA, CDR2 YSLEER. Here the CDR3 reads CASSQDRSQGAYEQYF. Here the CDR3 DNA reads TGCGCCAGCAGCCAAGATCGGAGTCAGGGAGCTTACGAGCAGTACTTC.

This clonotype occurred many times. The chain carries TRBV11-2 and TRBJ2-7; a possible D gene is TRBD2 (7 bases). CDR1 SGHAT and CDR2 FQNNGV come from the germline V gene. The CDR3 is 15 amino acids. V was shortened by 7 bases and J by 10 bases, with 26 bases between the two germline ends. CDR3 in DNA: TGTGCCAGCACCTCCTGGGGTTCGGGGGGCGTTTCTCAGTACTTC. This encodes CASTSWGSGGVSQYF.

This clonotype was counted many times. This chain uses TRBV7-6 with TRBJ1-4, with D possibly matching TRBD1 (5 bases). Trimming shortened V by 2 bases and J by 8 bases, and 21 bases separated the two germline ends. Germline lookup yields CDR1 SGHVS and CDR2 FNYEAQ. This CDR3 comprises 17 residues. Here the CDR3 reads CASSLRPKGSKGEKLFF. CDR3 sequence (DNA): TGTGCCAGCAGCTTACGTCCTAAGGGCTCGAAGGGGGAAAAACTGTTTTTT.

This clonotype has a count of ten or more. The J gene is TRBJ2-2, the V gene TRBV12-3 or TRBV12-4, with TRBD1 matching over 9 bases. The CDR3 totals 16 residues. The J segment lost 1 base and the V segment lost 6 bases, leaving 6 bases of the junction unmatched. CDR3 nucleotide sequence: TGTGCCAGCAGCCCTGGGACAGGGCTGAACACCGGGGAGCTGTTTTTT. It encodes CASSPGTGLNTGELFF.

The chain recombines TRBV4-1 with TRBJ2-7; TRBD2 is a possible D gene (6 bases). Germline V gives CDR1 MGHRA, CDR2 YSYEKL. Trimming took off 4 bases at V and 0 bases at J, with 28 bases between the two ends. The CDR3 is 20 residues long. The CDR3, as DNA: TGCGCCAGCAGCCGACGTTGGGCAGCCGACGGGGCGGAGGGCTCCTACGAGCAGTACTTC. Translated: CASSRRWAADGAEGSYEQYF.

This clonotype showed up just a few times. The chain combines TRBV18 with TRBJ2-3; D not resolved. This CDR3 region has 16 residues. Deletions cut 4 bases from V and 0 bases from J, with 14 bases between. Germline-derived CDR1 and CDR2 are KGHSH and LQKENI. As DNA, the CDR3 is TGTGCCAGCTCACTCTTAGACACTTCCAGCACAGATACGCAGTATTTT. It is translated as CASSLLDTSSTDTQYF.

This clonotype was detected ten times or more. J is TRBJ2-1 and V is TRBV5-8, with a possible D match to TRBD2 (6 bases). Trimming took off 4 bases at V and 11 bases at J, with 25 bases between the two ends. Germline V CDR1 and CDR2: SGHTS, YDEGEE. CDR3 size: 16 residues. The CDR3 DNA reads as TGTGCCAGCAGCAGCCCGGCGGGACTTCAAACGGCCAAGCAGTTCTTC. Protein: CASSSPAGLQTAKQFF.

This clonotype was detected many times. The chain joins TRBV18 to TRBJ2-7; D is unresolved. Germline V lookup: CDR1 KGHSH, CDR2 LQKENI. The CDR3 contains 12 residues. V was cut by 2 bases and J by 3 bases, with 5 bases left in between. CDR3 DNA: TGTGCCAGCTCACCAGGCCACTACGAGCAGTACTTC. Its translation is CASSPGHYEQYF.

This clonotype has ten or more counts. The rearrangement links TRBV29-1 to TRBJ2-7, with D perhaps matching TRBD1 (6 bases). The CDR3 is 14 amino acids. V gave up 6 bases and J gave up 0 bases, with 15 bases separating them. CDR1 is SQVTM, CDR2 ANQGSEA, per germline. The CDR3 region has the DNA TGCAGCGTAGCGACACGGGACACCTCCTACGAGCAGTACTTC. Protein product: CSVATRDTSYEQYF.

Notes on this clonotype: Sequence at one end of the junction differs from germline and may be a read error. The chain recombines TRBV20-1 with TRBJ2-1, with D tentatively TRBD2 (6 bases). This CDR3 comprises 17 residues. CDR1 and CDR2 (germline): DFQATT, SNEGSKA (reference sequence). The CDR3 loop reads CCAPTSFQAPGLSEQFF. The CDR3 nucleotides read TGCTGTGCTCCGACAAGTTTTCAGGCCCCGGGACTTAGTGAGCAGTTCTTC.

This clonotype was picked up many times. The rearrangement joins TRBV20-1 to TRBJ2-1; D remains unclear. The CDR3 spans 15 residues. The V gene lost 6 bases and the J gene lost 5 bases, with 20 bases spanning the gap. Germline loops: CDR1 DFQATT, CDR2 SNEGSKA (reference sequence). The CDR3 DNA follows: TGCAGTGCCTCACCCGCTTTGGACCTGAACAATGAGCAGTTCTTC. Its translation is CSASPALDLNNEQFF.

This clonotype was counted at least ten times. The rearrangement links TRBV20-1 to TRBJ2-1; 11 bases are a match to TRBD1. V shed 1 base, J shed 9 bases, and the junction held 14 bases outside the gene matches. Germline V gene lookup returns CDR1 DFQATT and CDR2 SNEGSKA (reference sequence). The CDR3 has 17 amino acids. In nucleotides, the CDR3 is TGCAGTGCTAGAGGAGTCGGGGTGGACAGGGGGCGCGTTGAGCAGTTCTTC. As protein: CSARGVGVDRGRVEQFF.

The sample holds many counts of this clonotype. V is TRBV6-2 or TRBV6-3 and J is TRBJ2-1; no firm D call. Germline CDR1 is MNHEY and CDR2 is SVGEGT. The CDR3 contains 12 residues. V was shortened by 2 bases and J by 11 bases, with 10 bases between the two germline ends. In DNA, the CDR3 is TGTGCCAGCAGTTACCCATCCCCCCAGCAGTTCTTC. This gives the protein CASSYPSPQQFF.

This clonotype has ten or more counts. The chain links TRBV11-1 to TRBJ2-3; 10 bases are a match to TRBD2. Germline-derived CDR1 and CDR2 are SGHAT and FQDESV (reference sequence). With V trimmed by 4 bases and J by 1 base, 11 bases remained unmatched. This CDR3 has 18 residues. Here the CDR3 DNA reads TGTGCCAGCAGCTGGCTCCCGGGACTAGCGTCTCGCACAGATACGCAGTATTTT. This sequence encodes CASSWLPGLASRTDTQYF.

V usage is TRBV30 and J usage is TRBJ2-1; 7 bases are shared with TRBD2. V shed 0 bases, J shed 2 bases, and the junction held 4 bases outside the gene matches. Germline CDR1 is GTSNPN and CDR2 is SVGIG (reference sequence). This CDR3 contains 15 residues. CDR3 loop: CAWSVELAAYNEQFF. The CDR3 nucleotides are TGTGCCTGGAGTGTAGAGCTAGCGGCCTACAATGAGCAGTTCTTC.

The table lists this clonotype with a few counts. The V call is TRBV3-1, the J call TRBJ2-3, with TRBD2 identical over 11 bases. The CDR3 runs 19 residues. CDR1 and CDR2 from the germline V gene are LGHDT and YNNKEL (reference sequence). V lost 1 base, J lost 5 bases, and 14 bases stayed unmatched. CDR3 in DNA: TGTGCCAGCAGCCAAGGTCTTGTATTAGCGGGAGGGCCAGAAGATACGCAGTATTTT. Translation gives CASSQGLVLAGGPEDTQYF.

This clonotype was seen ten or more times. The CDR3 DNA is TGTGCCAGCAGCTTACAGGGACTGTCTCCCTACGAGCAGTACTTC. This sequence encodes CASSLQGLSPYEQYF. The gene calls are TRBV7-2 and TRBJ2-7, with a possible D match to TRBD2 (6 bases). The CDR3 sequence is 15 residues long. Per germline, CDR1 SGHTA and CDR2 FQGNSA. Deletions cut 2 bases from V and 2 bases from J, with 13 bases between.

With respect to this clonotype: Being one base from a much bigger clone, this may be a read error. The CDR3 DNA is TGTGCCATCAAAGATGGGCCCTTGGATGGCGACACCTTC. Its protein product is CAIKDGPLDGDTF. The rearrangement uses TRBV10-3 and TRBJ1-2; D remains ambiguous. Germline CDR1 is ENHRY and CDR2 is SYGVKD. This CDR3 region has 13 residues.

This clonotype has a count of ten or more. The chain couples TRBV6-5 to TRBJ1-1, with D maybe TRBD1 (6 bases). V was shortened by 2 bases and J by 6 bases, with 25 bases between the two germline ends. CDR3 length: 18 residues. In germline, CDR1 is MNHEY, CDR2 SVGAGI. CDR3 in amino acids: CASSYRRAGVPPYPEAFF. The CDR3 DNA reads TGTGCCAGCAGTTACCGGCGGGCAGGGGTTCCCCCTTACCCTGAAGCTTTCTTT.

This clonotype has ten or more counts. The rearrangement links TRBV11-2 to TRBJ2-5; D could derive from TRBD1 or TRBD2 (5 bases each). The CDR3 runs to 16 residues. V lost 2 bases to trimming and J lost 2 bases, with 15 bases between them. CDR1 is SGHAT and CDR2 is FQNNGV in the germline V gene. This CDR3 reads CASSLSPVGGQETQYF. Here the CDR3 DNA reads TGTGCCAGCAGCTTATCACCGGTTGGGGGACAAGAGACCCAGTACTTC. Drawing the rest from reference TRBV11-2 and TRBJ2-5, the complete variable domain is EAGVAQSPRYKIIEKRQSVAFWCNPISGHATLYWYQQILGQGPKLLIQFQNNGVVDDSQLPKDRFSAERLKGVDSTLKIQPAKLEDSAVYLCASSLSPVGGQETQYFGPGTRLLVL.

This clonotype was seen ten or more times. The chain has TRBV9 and TRBJ1-3, with D possibly being TRBD1 (5 bases). The V end lost 6 bases, the J end lost 0 bases, and 7 bases lay between the germline ends. CDR1 is SGDLS and CDR2 is YYNGEE in the germline V gene. This CDR3 region has 13 residues. The CDR3 loop reads CASKQASGNTIYF. CDR3 nucleotide sequence: TGTGCCAGCAAACAGGCCTCTGGAAACACCATATATTTT.

This clonotype was seen ten or more times. The chain couples TRBV7-3 to TRBJ2-1; 10 nucleotides line up with TRBD2. This CDR3 spans 16 amino acids. Per germline, CDR1 SGHTA and CDR2 FQGTGA. With V trimmed by 1 base and J by 7 bases, 7 bases remained unmatched. Written as DNA, the CDR3 is TGTGCCAGCAGCTTAATGTCTAGCGGGAGTCTTAATGAGCAGTTCTTC. This encodes CASSLMSSGSLNEQFF. The variable domain in full, completed from reference TRBV7-3 and TRBJ2-1, reads GAGVSQTPSNKVTEKGKYVELRCDPISGHTALYWYRQSLGQGPEFLIYFQGTGAADDSGLPNDRFFAVRPEGSVSTLKIQRTERGDSAVYLCASSLMSSGSLNEQFFGPGTRLTVL.